A selection of T cell receptor beta chains follows, all from one sample in a study of beta chain features in type 1 diabetes. Here immunoSEQ multiplex PCR was the method, and the copy in TCRdb shows in-frame clones only, minus some. Of about 220,000 clones in the sample, 9.5% to 13% were seen once. Material for sequencing was central memory CD4+ T cells from blood. The receptor set was obtained from a man younger than 30 in good health. Both conserved end residues are part of each CDR3. D genes are given only for firm matches. Not all rows give a size; the values are once, few, many and, for expanded clones, a class.

j_call: TRBJ2-1
v_call: TRBV19
clone_size: few
d_call: -
cdr3_aa: CASIPRGSGHNEQFF
cdr3_nt: TGTGCCAGTATCCCCCGAGGTAGCGGCCACAATGAGCAGTTCTTC

j_call: TRBJ2-2
v_call: TRBV7-9
clone_size: -
d_call: TRBD2
cdr3_aa: CASSSGSGRNTGELFF
cdr3_nt: TGTGCCAGCAGCTCGGGTAGCGGGAGAAACACCGGGGAGCTGTTTTTT

j_call: TRBJ2-7
v_call: TRBV18
clone_size: -
d_call: TRBD2
cdr3_aa: CASSPGVAGLYEQYF
cdr3_nt: TGTGCCAGCTCACCAGGGGTAGCGGGACTTTACGAGCAGTACTTC

j_call: TRBJ2-1
v_call: TRBV7-2
clone_size: few
d_call: -
cdr3_aa: CASSLRTHEQFF
cdr3_nt: TGTGCCAGCAGCTTAAGAACGCATGAGCAGTTCTTC

j_call: TRBJ1-2
v_call: TRBV5-5
clone_size: -
d_call: TRBD1
cdr3_aa: CASSAPGQDRGYTF
cdr3_nt: TGTGCCAGCAGCGCCCCGGGACAGGATCGAGGCTACACCTTC

j_call: TRBJ2-1
v_call: TRBV5-1
clone_size: -
d_call: TRBD2
cdr3_aa: CASIRTSGGNEQFF
cdr3_nt: TGCGCCAGCATCCGGACTAGCGGAGGTAATGAGCAGTTCTTC

j_call: TRBJ2-3
v_call: TRBV7-9
clone_size: few
d_call: TRBD2
cdr3_aa: CASSYRPGTTGDTQYF
cdr3_nt: TGTGCCAGCAGCTACCGCCCCGGGACTACGGGGGATACGCAGTATTTT

j_call: TRBJ2-1
v_call: TRBV2
clone_size: many
d_call: -
cdr3_aa: CASSVRPGEQFF
cdr3_nt: TGTGCCAGCAGTGTGCGGCCGGGTGAGCAGTTCTTC

j_call: TRBJ1-4
v_call: TRBV4-2
clone_size: few
d_call: -
cdr3_aa: CASSQTRGAEGDEKLFF
cdr3_nt: TGTGCCAGCAGCCAAACCCGGGGCGCCGAGGGAGATGAAAAACTGTTTTTT

j_call: TRBJ2-3
v_call: TRBV5-1
clone_size: many
d_call: TRBD2
cdr3_aa: CASSYLAGEGDTQYF
cdr3_nt: TGCGCCAGCAGCTATCTAGCGGGAGAGGGAGATACGCAGTATTTT

j_call: TRBJ2-1
v_call: TRBV6-5
clone_size: -
d_call: TRBD2
cdr3_aa: CASRVLAGIYNEQFF
cdr3_nt: TGTGCCAGCAGAGTACTAGCGGGAATTTACAATGAGCAGTTCTTC

j_call: TRBJ2-1
v_call: TRBV6-4
clone_size: many
d_call: -
cdr3_aa: CASSSGPLNEQFF
cdr3_nt: TGTGCCAGCAGTAGCGGACCTCTCAATGAGCAGTTCTTC

j_call: TRBJ1-5
v_call: TRBV29-1
clone_size: many
d_call: -
cdr3_aa: CSVEDQGRWQHF
cdr3_nt: TGCAGCGTTGAAGATCAAGGTCGGTGGCAGCATTTT

j_call: TRBJ1-2
v_call: TRBV27
clone_size: -
d_call: -
cdr3_aa: CASGTRNYGYTF
cdr3_nt: TGTGCCAGCGGGACTCGCAACTATGGCTACACCTTC

j_call: TRBJ2-1
v_call: TRBV6-5
clone_size: few
d_call: TRBD2
cdr3_aa: CASGLAGGNEQFF
cdr3_nt: TGTGCCAGTGGACTAGCGGGAGGTAATGAGCAGTTCTTC

j_call: TRBJ2-1
v_call: TRBV19
clone_size: few
d_call: -
cdr3_aa: CASNLRGNDEQFF
cdr3_nt: TGTGCCAGTAATCTGCGGGGTAACGATGAGCAGTTCTTC

j_call: TRBJ2-5
v_call: TRBV5-4
clone_size: many
d_call: -
cdr3_aa: CASSLVGGQRTQYF
cdr3_nt: TGTGCCAGCAGCTTGGTCGGGGGACAAAGGACCCAGTACTTC

j_call: TRBJ2-3
v_call: TRBV7-9
clone_size: few
d_call: -
cdr3_aa: CASSLAMGQSTDTQYF
cdr3_nt: TGTGCCAGCAGCTTAGCCATGGGGCAAAGCACAGATACGCAGTATTTT

j_call: TRBJ2-1
v_call: TRBV19
clone_size: -
d_call: TRBD2
cdr3_aa: CASSLLRSGEQFF
cdr3_nt: TGTGCCAGTAGTCTCCTCCGTAGCGGGGAGCAGTTCTTC

j_call: TRBJ2-7
v_call: TRBV30
clone_size: many
d_call: -
cdr3_aa: CAWSKGLAYEQYF
cdr3_nt: TGTGCCTGGAGCAAGGGCCTAGCCTACGAGCAGTACTTC

j_call: TRBJ1-2
v_call: TRBV19
clone_size: few
d_call: -
cdr3_aa: CATSGGDYGYTF
cdr3_nt: TGTGCCACCAGCGGAGGGGACTATGGCTACACCTTC

j_call: TRBJ2-1
v_call: TRBV10-1
clone_size: few
d_call: -
cdr3_aa: CASSRDGNNEQFF
cdr3_nt: TGCGCCAGCAGTAGGGACGGAAACAATGAGCAGTTCTTC

j_call: TRBJ1-2
v_call: TRBV29-1
clone_size: few
d_call: -
cdr3_aa: CSVEVPGILYGYTF
cdr3_nt: TGCAGCGTTGAAGTCCCGGGGATTCTCTATGGCTACACCTTC

j_call: TRBJ2-1
v_call: TRBV10-3
clone_size: -
d_call: TRBD1
cdr3_aa: CAITSTGGGEQFF
cdr3_nt: TGTGCCATCACCTCGACAGGGGGCGGTGAGCAGTTCTTC

j_call: TRBJ2-3
v_call: TRBV5-4
clone_size: few
d_call: -
cdr3_aa: CASKKQGSDTDTQYF
cdr3_nt: TGTGCCAGCAAAAAACAGGGTAGCGACACAGATACGCAGTATTTT

j_call: TRBJ2-3
v_call: TRBV10-3
clone_size: -
d_call: TRBD1
cdr3_aa: CAISRPPQGADTDTQYF
cdr3_nt: TGTGCCATCAGTCGACCCCCACAGGGGGCAGACACAGATACGCAGTATTTT

j_call: TRBJ1-5
v_call: TRBV28
clone_size: few
d_call: -
cdr3_aa: CASSRTLQPQHF
cdr3_nt: TGTGCCAGCAGCCGTACCCTTCAGCCCCAGCATTTT

j_call: TRBJ1-1
v_call: TRBV11-2
clone_size: few
d_call: -
cdr3_aa: CASSLEFTEAFF
cdr3_nt: TGTGCCAGCAGCTTAGAGTTCACTGAAGCTTTCTTT

j_call: TRBJ2-3
v_call: TRBV30
clone_size: -
d_call: -
cdr3_aa: CAWSADSLADTQYF
cdr3_nt: TGTGCCTGGAGTGCGGATAGCCTCGCAGATACGCAGTATTTT

j_call: TRBJ1-1
v_call: TRBV6-6
clone_size: few
d_call: TRBD1
cdr3_aa: CASSDRALNTEAFF
cdr3_nt: TGTGCCAGCAGCGACAGGGCTTTGAACACTGAAGCTTTCTTT

j_call: TRBJ2-5
v_call: TRBV7-9
clone_size: -
d_call: -
cdr3_aa: CASSYQAQETQYF
cdr3_nt: TGTGCCAGCAGCTACCAAGCCCAAGAGACCCAGTACTTC

j_call: TRBJ2-7
v_call: TRBV15
clone_size: -
d_call: TRBD2
cdr3_aa: CATSRDPGTTVHEQYF
cdr3_nt: TGTGCCACCAGCAGAGATCCGGGGACTACCGTTCACGAGCAGTACTTC

j_call: TRBJ2-5
v_call: TRBV15
clone_size: -
d_call: TRBD1
cdr3_aa: CATSTQTGGRETQYF
cdr3_nt: TGTGCCACCAGCACACAGACAGGGGGCCGAGAGACCCAGTACTTC

j_call: TRBJ1-1
v_call: TRBV16
clone_size: -
d_call: -
cdr3_aa: CASIPSRANTEAFF
cdr3_nt: TGTGCCAGCATCCCCAGCCGGGCCAACACTGAAGCTTTCTTT

j_call: TRBJ1-3
v_call: TRBV30
clone_size: few
d_call: -
cdr3_aa: CAWSTGTVSGNTIYF
cdr3_nt: TGTGCCTGGAGTACCGGGACGGTCTCTGGAAACACCATATATTTT

j_call: TRBJ2-7
v_call: TRBV29-1
clone_size: -
d_call: TRBD1
cdr3_aa: CSVPGQGPYEQYF
cdr3_nt: TGCAGCGTCCCGGGACAGGGGCCCTACGAGCAGTACTTC

j_call: TRBJ2-7
v_call: TRBV19
clone_size: few
d_call: TRBD1
cdr3_aa: CASSILTGGYYEQYF
cdr3_nt: TGTGCCAGTAGTATACTGACAGGGGGCTACTACGAGCAGTACTTC

j_call: TRBJ1-1
v_call: TRBV29-1
clone_size: -
d_call: -
cdr3_aa: CSVLTYGGAFF
cdr3_nt: TGCAGCGTCCTCACTTATGGGGGAGCTTTCTTT

j_call: TRBJ1-1
v_call: TRBV19
clone_size: few
d_call: -
cdr3_aa: CASSMARVNTEAFF
cdr3_nt: TGTGCCAGTAGTATGGCCAGGGTGAACACTGAAGCTTTCTTT

j_call: TRBJ2-3
v_call: TRBV9
clone_size: few
d_call: -
cdr3_aa: CASSVEALPDTQYF
cdr3_nt: TGTGCCAGCAGCGTAGAAGCCCTCCCAGATACGCAGTATTTT

j_call: TRBJ1-5
v_call: TRBV9
clone_size: -
d_call: -
cdr3_aa: CASSVAASGAQPQHF
cdr3_nt: TGTGCCAGCAGCGTAGCGGCGTCAGGTGCCCAGCCCCAGCATTTT

j_call: TRBJ2-7
v_call: TRBV10-3
clone_size: few
d_call: -
cdr3_aa: CAINAGAGEQYF
cdr3_nt: TGTGCCATCAATGCAGGCGCTGGGGAGCAGTACTTC

j_call: TRBJ2-1
v_call: TRBV19
clone_size: few
d_call: -
cdr3_aa: CASSMFLQSEQFF
cdr3_nt: TGTGCCAGTAGTATGTTTTTGCAGAGTGAGCAGTTCTTC

j_call: TRBJ2-7
v_call: TRBV9
clone_size: -
d_call: TRBD1
cdr3_aa: CASSPIGDRVYEQYF
cdr3_nt: TGTGCCAGCAGCCCCATTGGGGACAGGGTCTACGAGCAGTACTTC

j_call: TRBJ2-2
v_call: TRBV10-3
clone_size: many
d_call: TRBD2
cdr3_aa: CAISAGTSGRGPGELFF
cdr3_nt: TGTGCCATCAGTGCCGGGACTAGCGGGAGGGGGCCCGGGGAGCTGTTTTTT

j_call: TRBJ2-1
v_call: TRBV27
clone_size: -
d_call: -
cdr3_aa: CASTWGDYNEQFF
cdr3_nt: TGTGCCAGCACCTGGGGCGATTACAATGAGCAGTTCTTC

j_call: TRBJ1-4
v_call: TRBV29-1
clone_size: few
d_call: -
cdr3_aa: CSVGQTNEKLFF
cdr3_nt: TGCAGCGTTGGACAGACTAATGAAAAACTGTTTTTT

j_call: TRBJ2-1
v_call: TRBV30
clone_size: -
d_call: -
cdr3_aa: CALGRNEQFF
cdr3_nt: TGTGCCTTGGGCCGCAATGAGCAGTTCTTC

j_call: TRBJ2-4
v_call: TRBV11-2
clone_size: many
d_call: -
cdr3_aa: CASALGADIQYF
cdr3_nt: TGTGCCAGCGCCCTCGGCGCGGACATTCAGTACTTC

j_call: TRBJ1-5
v_call: TRBV2
clone_size: many
d_call: -
cdr3_aa: CASIRDLGQPQHF
cdr3_nt: TGTGCCAGCATTAGGGATCTAGGACAGCCCCAGCATTTT

j_call: TRBJ2-3
v_call: TRBV9
clone_size: many
d_call: -
cdr3_aa: CASSVDGDTQYF
cdr3_nt: TGTGCCAGCAGCGTAGACGGAGATACGCAGTATTTT

j_call: TRBJ2-1
v_call: TRBV6-5
clone_size: many
d_call: -
cdr3_aa: CASSYGYNEQFF
cdr3_nt: TGTGCCAGCAGTTACGGGTACAATGAGCAGTTCTTC

j_call: TRBJ2-1
v_call: TRBV7-2
clone_size: -
d_call: TRBD2
cdr3_aa: CASSLTVFVAGGPGEQFF
cdr3_nt: TGTGCCAGCAGCCTTACCGTGTTCGTAGCGGGAGGGCCAGGGGAGCAGTTCTTC